The 30 T cell receptor beta chains given below trace back to one sample, sequenced in a study of T cell changes during pregnancy in multiple sclerosis. Assay: immunoSEQ multiplex PCR; the TCRdb copy retains only in-frame clones and omits some. The sample lists some 10,000 clones; about 80% were seen once. Here the sequenced sample was CD8+ T cells from peripheral blood mononuclear cells, taken after pregnancy. The receptors derive from a female donor in good health, enrolled as a control in a pregnancy study.

This chain uses TRBV13 with TRBJ2-1; D is perhaps TRBD1 (6 bases). CDR3 length: 13 amino acids. Germline CDR1 is PRHDT and CDR2 is FYEKMQ (reference sequence). Trimming removed 5 bases at V and 8 bases at J, with 13 bases between. The CDR3 loop is CASSPPRGHEQFF. CDR3 DNA sequence: TGTGCCAGCAGCCCCCCCAGGGGCCATGAGCAGTTCTTC.

Only one count was recorded for this clone. As DNA, the CDR3 is TGTGCCAGCAGCTTGACGAGGGCTGAAGCTTTCTTT. It is translated as CASSLTRAEAFF. V gene TRBV11-2 combines with J gene TRBJ1-1, with D uncertain. This CDR3 contains 12 residues. Trimming took 3 bases from V and 6 from J, leaving 8 bases between them. CDR1 is SGHAT, CDR2 FQNNGV, per germline. Supplemented by reference TRBV11-2 and TRBJ1-1, the full variable domain reads EAGVAQSPRYKIIEKRQSVAFWCNPISGHATLYWYQQILGQGPKLLIQFQNNGVVDDSQLPKDRFSAERLKGVDSTLKIQPAKLEDSAVYLCASSLTRAEAFFGQGTRLTVV.

This clone was picked up one time. This CDR3 reads CASSAGTLINEQFF. The CDR3 DNA reads TGTGCCAGCAGCGCCGGGACTTTAATCAATGAGCAGTTCTTC. The V call is TRBV9, the J call TRBJ2-1, with D perhaps matching TRBD2 (6 bases). The CDR3 sequence is 14 residues long. V was trimmed by 3 bases and J by 6 bases, leaving 13 bases between them. Germline lookup yields CDR1 SGDLS and CDR2 YYNGEE. Based on the CDR3 plus reference TRBV9 and TRBJ2-1, the full variable domain is DSGVTQTPKHLITATGQRVTLRCSPRSGDLSVYWYQQSLDQGLQFLIQYYNGEERAKGNILERFSAQQFPDLHSELNLSSLELGDSALYFCASSAGTLINEQFFGPGTRLTVL.

This rearrangement joins TRBV11-2 to TRBJ1-1; D unresolved. Trimming removed 6 bases from V and 4 bases from J, with 12 bases in between. Looked up from germline, CDR1 is SGHAT and CDR2 is FQNNGV. The CDR3 length is 13 residues. The CDR3 loop is CASSLGVGTEAFF. In DNA form, the CDR3 reads TGTGCCAGCAGTCTGGGCGTCGGCACTGAAGCTTTCTTT. The whole variable domain, filled in from reference TRBV11-2 and TRBJ1-1, reads EAGVAQSPRYKIIEKRQSVAFWCNPISGHATLYWYQQILGQGPKLLIQFQNNGVVDDSQLPKDRFSAERLKGVDSTLKIQPAKLEDSAVYLCASSLGVGTEAFFGQGTRLTVV.

The chain uses TRBV18 and TRBJ2-4; maybe TRBD2 (6 bases). Germline-derived CDR1 and CDR2 are KGHSH and LQKENI. V was pared by 6 bases and J by 1 base, with 7 bases between. This CDR3 has 13 residues. CDR3 nucleotide sequence: TGTGCCAGCTCCCGGGGGGCCAAAAACATTCAGTACTTC. It encodes CASSRGAKNIQYF.

The chain employs TRBV14 and TRBJ1-1, with D perhaps matching TRBD1 (6 bases). V was cut by 1 base and J by 0 bases, with 9 bases left in between. Germline CDR1 reads SGHDN; CDR2 reads FVKESK. The CDR3 has 15 amino acids. The CDR3 DNA follows: TGTGCCAGCAGCCAAGGGGACAACATGAACACTGAAGCTTTCTTT. It is translated as CASSQGDNMNTEAFF.

This chain uses TRBV7-3 with TRBJ2-1, with 10 bases identical to TRBD1. J lost 9 bases, V lost 0 bases, and 8 bases had no gene match. The CDR3 consists of 16 residues. The germline V gene has CDR1 SGHTA and CDR2 FQGTGA. CDR3 residues: CASSLTGDRGFGEQFF. In DNA form, the CDR3 reads TGTGCCAGCAGCTTAACGGGGGACAGGGGATTTGGTGAGCAGTTCTTC. The variable domain in full, with the rest retrieved from reference TRBV7-3 and TRBJ2-1, is GAGVSQTPSNKVTEKGKYVELRCDPISGHTALYWYRQSLGQGPEFLIYFQGTGAADDSGLPNDRFFAVRPEGSVSTLKIQRTERGDSAVYLCASSLTGDRGFGEQFFGPGTRLTVL.

The chain is built from TRBV4-1 and TRBJ2-5, with D possibly matching TRBD2 (5 bases). V was cut by 0 bases and J by 1 base, with 15 bases left in between. CDR1 and CDR2 (germline): MGHRA, YSYEKL. The CDR3 is made up of 17 amino acids. This chain's CDR3 is CASSQESVRAGQETQYF. CDR3 DNA sequence: TGCGCCAGCAGCCAAGAAAGCGTGCGGGCAGGCCAAGAGACCCAGTACTTC.

This chain connects TRBV4-3 to TRBJ2-3, with TRBD2 matching over 9 bases. The CDR3 spans 18 residues. V lost 0 bases to trimming and J lost 3 bases; unmatched junction nucleotides: 10. Per the germline V gene, CDR1 is LGHNA and CDR2 is YSLEER. CDR3 protein: CASSQDAGGRAFTDTQYF. DNA for the CDR3: TGCGCCAGCAGCCAAGATGCGGGCGGGAGGGCCTTTACAGATACGCAGTATTTT.

This clone was seen only a few times. The CDR3 loop reads CASSPYQTSGNFPSYEQYF. In DNA form, the CDR3 reads TGTGCCAGCAGTCCGTACCAAACTAGCGGGAATTTCCCATCCTACGAGCAGTACTTC. The V and J genes are TRBV27 and TRBJ2-7, with TRBD2 identical over 10 bases. CDR3 length equals 19 residues. V was clipped by 5 bases and J by 1 base; unmatched bases: 17. Germline values: CDR1 MNHEY, CDR2 SMNVEV (reference sequence).

The chain is built from TRBV7-9 and TRBJ2-2; 11 nucleotides line up with TRBD2. This CDR3 comprises 15 residues. Per germline, CDR1 SEHNR and CDR2 FQNEAQ (reference sequence). V shed 6 bases, J shed 5 bases, and the junction held 5 bases outside the gene matches. The DNA for the CDR3 is TGTGCCAGCAGGCCCGGGACTAGCGGTACCGGGGAGCTGTTTTTT. Protein: CASRPGTSGTGELFF.

This clone was observed a few times. The genes are TRBV6-5 and TRBJ2-7, with TRBD2 as a possible D gene (6 bases). From germline, CDR1 is MNHEY and CDR2 SVGAGI. V lost 2 bases, J lost 2 bases, and 10 bases lay in between. The CDR3 length is 14 residues. CDR3 in amino acids: CASSYGRGTYEQYF. The CDR3 nucleotides read TGTGCCAGCAGTTACGGGCGGGGAACCTACGAGCAGTACTTC.

V usage is TRBV27 and J usage is TRBJ1-4, with TRBD1 matching 7 bases. This CDR3 is 16 amino acids long. Trimming took 2 bases from V and 8 from J; bases not matched to a gene: 11. Germline values: CDR1 MNHEY, CDR2 SMNVEV (reference sequence). The CDR3 DNA reads as TGTGCCAGCAGTTTAATCGGGGTGAGGGGGCGGGAAAAACTGTTTTTT. Its protein product is CASSLIGVRGREKLFF.

CDR3 DNA: TGTGCCAGCAGCTTAGAGGGACAGTTCACAGATACGCAGTATTTT. Translating it yields CASSLEGQFTDTQYF. The chain employs TRBV7-3 and TRBJ2-3; TRBD1 aligns across 7 bases. The CDR3 covers 15 residues. Germline CDR1 reads SGHTA; CDR2 reads FQGTGA. Trimming cost V 2 bases and J 2 bases; bases outside gene matches: 4.

The chain is built from TRBV15 and TRBJ2-7; perhaps TRBD2 as D (6 bases). The CDR3 consists of 16 residues. V shed 1 base and J shed 1 base, with 14 bases lying between them. Germline V gene sequence: CDR1 LNHNV, CDR2 YYDKDF (reference sequence). CDR3: CATSRGHERVSYEQYF. DNA for the CDR3: TGTGCCACCAGCAGAGGACACGAGCGGGTGTCCTACGAGCAGTACTTC.

This chain joins TRBV5-6 and TRBJ2-3; D is perhaps TRBD1 (6 bases). Trimming took 4 bases from V and 5 from J, leaving 20 bases between them. The V gene's germline CDR1 is SGHDT and CDR2 YYEEEE. The CDR3 runs to 16 residues. The CDR3 nucleotides are TGTGCCAGCAGCCAGCAGTTTTTAGGCAGGGGAGATACGCAGTATTTT. Protein: CASSQQFLGRGDTQYF.

The chain joins TRBV4-2 to TRBJ2-7; tentatively, D is TRBD2 (6 bases). This CDR3 has 14 amino acids. Between the trimmed V and J ends, which lost 1 base and 3 bases, there was a span of 10 bases. CDR1 is LGHNA and CDR2 is YNFKEQ in the germline V gene. The CDR3 nucleotides are TGTGCCAGCAGCCAAGTTCGGGGGTTCTACGAGCAGTACTTC. It is translated as CASSQVRGFYEQYF.

The J gene is TRBJ2-5, the V gene TRBV21-1; the D call of TRBD2 is as the table states it, not checked on the DNA. TRBV21-1 is given as a pseudogene. CDR3 length equals 16 residues. The CDR3 bases are TGTGCCAGCAGCAAAGGGACTAGCGGGAGGTTTGAGACCCAGTACTTC. Its protein is CASSKGTSGRFETQYF.

The rearrangement joins TRBV5-4 to TRBJ2-5; weak D call: TRBD1 (7 bases). V was shortened by 4 bases and J by 5 bases, with 12 bases between the two germline ends. CDR3 length: 13 amino acids. Germline V gives CDR1 SGHNT, CDR2 YYREEE (reference sequence). The CDR3 is CASSPEGAETQYF. The CDR3 nucleotides are TGTGCCAGCAGCCCGGAGGGGGCGGAGACCCAGTACTTC.

The table lists this clone with a few counts. This rearrangement joins TRBV5-5 to TRBJ1-2; 8 nucleotides line up with TRBD1. This CDR3 is built from 15 residues. Germline values: CDR1 SGHKS, CDR2 YYEKEE (reference sequence). V was pared by 4 bases and J by 5 bases, with 10 bases of the junction left unmatched. The DNA of the CDR3 is TGTGCCAGCAGCCGCCCCAGGGACAGGCTATATGGCTACACCTTC. Its protein is CASSRPRDRLYGYTF.

The chain joins TRBV6-4 to TRBJ2-1; TRBD2 matches at 11 bases. V was clipped by 0 bases and J by 10 bases; unmatched bases: 5. This CDR3 has 15 residues. CDR1 and CDR2 from the germline V gene are MRHNA and SNTAGT. In DNA form, the CDR3 reads TGTGCCAGCAGTGACTCCATAGCGGGGGGGCAGGAGCAGTTCTTC. This sequence encodes CASSDSIAGGQEQFF.

J is TRBJ2-1 and V is TRBV28; 8 bases are a match to TRBD1. The CDR3 length is 14 residues. Germline loops: CDR1 MDHEN, CDR2 SYDVKM. Germline trimming cut 6 bases from V and 3 bases from J; bases unmatched to any gene: 4. CDR3 sequence (DNA): TGTGCCAGCAGACAAGGACAGGGCTACAATGAGCAGTTCTTC. Amino acid sequence: CASRQGQGYNEQFF.

V and J are TRBV11-2 and TRBJ2-7; 11 bases line up with TRBD1. This CDR3 has 17 residues. Unmatched junction bases numbered 9, after V lost 5 bases and J lost 0 bases. Per the germline V gene, CDR1 is SGHAT and CDR2 is FQNNGV. CDR3 DNA sequence: TGTGCCAGCAGCGTAGGGACAGGGGGGTTACACTCCTACGAGCAGTACTTC. Its protein product is CASSVGTGGLHSYEQYF.

The chain links TRBV27 to TRBJ2-2; 8 bases fit TRBD1. CDR1 and CDR2 (germline): MNHEY, SMNVEV (reference sequence). The CDR3 extends over 15 amino acids. V gave up 3 bases and J gave up 7 bases; unmatched junction bases: 7. The CDR3 loop is CASSLTGVSGGELFF. CDR3 nucleotides: TGTGCCAGCAGTTTGACAGGGGTCAGTGGCGGGGAGCTGTTTTTT.

J is TRBJ2-7 and V is TRBV5-1; D possibly corresponds to TRBD2 (5 bases). Looked up from germline, CDR1 is SGHRS and CDR2 is YFSETQ. The CDR3 sequence is 13 residues long. V was pared by 5 bases and J by 2 bases, with 11 bases between. CDR3 bases: TGCGCCAGCAGGGGCGGGTCCACCTACGAGCAGTACTTC. Amino acids: CASRGGSTYEQYF.

This clone was recorded only once. The rearrangement uses TRBV6-1 and TRBJ1-5, with unresolved D. In germline, CDR1 is MNHNS, CDR2 SASEGT. Between the trimmed V and J ends, which lost 1 base and 0 bases, there was a span of 28 bases. The CDR3 has 22 amino acids. This CDR3 reads CASSEGVWRGWLTDYSNQPQHF. CDR3 bases: TGTGCCAGCAGTGAAGGCGTTTGGCGGGGATGGTTAACAGATTATAGCAATCAGCCCCAGCATTTT.

This clone was counted a single time. The rearrangement uses TRBV15 and TRBJ2-1; the match to TRBD1 covers 7 bases. The length of the CDR3 is 14 residues. Germline V gene lookup returns CDR1 LNHNV and CDR2 YYDKDF (reference sequence). V dropped 5 bases and J dropped 4; count of bases not matched to a gene: 5. The CDR3 here is CATSGQVPYNEQFF. The CDR3 coding sequence is TGTGCCACCAGCGGACAGGTCCCTTACAATGAGCAGTTCTTC.

This sequence joins TRBV19 and TRBJ1-5, with a possible D match to TRBD1 (6 bases). Germline V gives CDR1 LNHDA, CDR2 SQIVND (reference sequence). V shed 3 bases and J shed 0 bases, with 9 bases lying between them. The CDR3 is 15 amino acids. CDR3 nucleotides: TGTGCCAGTAGTATTCGGGGGGCTAGCAATCAGCCCCAGCATTTT. Translating gives CASSIRGASNQPQHF.

The J gene is TRBJ2-1, the V gene TRBV7-2, with D possibly matching TRBD2 (6 bases). The CDR3 is 14 residues long. The germline V gene encodes CDR1 SGHTA and CDR2 FQGNSA. V gave up 2 bases and J gave up 4 bases, with 9 bases separating them. Written as DNA, the CDR3 is TGTGCCAGCAGCTTACTTAGCGGATACAATGAGCAGTTCTTC. Translation: CASSLLSGYNEQFF.

The chain employs TRBV5-1 and TRBJ2-1, with 7 positions matching TRBD2. The V gene end was trimmed by 2 bases and the J gene end by 4 bases; junction bases not matched to a gene: 9. The CDR3 contains 16 residues. Looked up from germline, CDR1 is SGHRS and CDR2 is YFSETQ. The CDR3 here is CASSFRPRGWYNEQFF. The CDR3 DNA reads as TGCGCCAGCAGCTTTCGGCCGCGGGGGTGGTACAATGAGCAGTTCTTC.